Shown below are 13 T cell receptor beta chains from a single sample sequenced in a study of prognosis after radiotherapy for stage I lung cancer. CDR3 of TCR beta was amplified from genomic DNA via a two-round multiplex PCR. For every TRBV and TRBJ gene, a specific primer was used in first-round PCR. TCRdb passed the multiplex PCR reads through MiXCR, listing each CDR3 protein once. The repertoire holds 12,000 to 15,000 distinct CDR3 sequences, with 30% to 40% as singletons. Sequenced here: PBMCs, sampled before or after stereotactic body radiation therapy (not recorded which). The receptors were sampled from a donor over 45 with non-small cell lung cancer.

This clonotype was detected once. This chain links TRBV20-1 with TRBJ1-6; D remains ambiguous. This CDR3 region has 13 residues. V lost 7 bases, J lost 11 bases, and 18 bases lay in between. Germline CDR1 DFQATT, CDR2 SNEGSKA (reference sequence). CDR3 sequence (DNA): TGCAGTGACGAGGCTCTGGTCGAACCACCCCTCCACTTT. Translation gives CSDEALVEPPLHF.

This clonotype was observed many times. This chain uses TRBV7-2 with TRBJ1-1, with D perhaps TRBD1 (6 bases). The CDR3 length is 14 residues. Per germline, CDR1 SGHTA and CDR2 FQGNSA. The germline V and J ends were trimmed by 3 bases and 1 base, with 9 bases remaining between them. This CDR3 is CASSFHRANTEAFF. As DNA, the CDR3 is TGTGCCAGCAGCTTCCACAGGGCGAACACTGAAGCTTTCTTT. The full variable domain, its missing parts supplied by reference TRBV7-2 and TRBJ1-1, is GAGVSQSPSNKVTEKGKDVELRCDPISGHTALYWYRQSLGQGLEFLIYFQGNSAPDKSGLPSDRFSAERTGGSVSTLTIQRTQQEDSAVYLCASSFHRANTEAFFGQGTRLTVV.

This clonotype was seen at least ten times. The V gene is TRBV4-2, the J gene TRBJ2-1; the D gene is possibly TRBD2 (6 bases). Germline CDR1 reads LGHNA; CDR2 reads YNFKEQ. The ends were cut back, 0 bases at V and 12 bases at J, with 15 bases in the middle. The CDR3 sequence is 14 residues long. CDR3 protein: CASSQELAHLRQFF. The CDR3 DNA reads TGTGCCAGCAGCCAAGAACTAGCCCATTTGCGGCAGTTCTTC.

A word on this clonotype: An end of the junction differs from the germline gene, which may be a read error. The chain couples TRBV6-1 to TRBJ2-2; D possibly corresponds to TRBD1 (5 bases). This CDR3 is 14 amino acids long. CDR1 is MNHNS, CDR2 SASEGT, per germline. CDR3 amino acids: CASRTAELTGQLFF. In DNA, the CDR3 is TGTGCCAGCAGGACAGCTGAACTTACCGGGCAGCTGTTTTTT.

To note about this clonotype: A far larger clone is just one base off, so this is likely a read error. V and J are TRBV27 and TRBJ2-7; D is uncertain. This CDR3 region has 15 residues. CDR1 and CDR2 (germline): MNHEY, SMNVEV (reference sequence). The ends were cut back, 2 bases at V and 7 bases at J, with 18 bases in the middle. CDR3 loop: CASSLKLATYNEQYF. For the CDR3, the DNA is TGTGCCAGCAGTTTAAAACTCGCCACCTACAATGAGCAGTACTTC.

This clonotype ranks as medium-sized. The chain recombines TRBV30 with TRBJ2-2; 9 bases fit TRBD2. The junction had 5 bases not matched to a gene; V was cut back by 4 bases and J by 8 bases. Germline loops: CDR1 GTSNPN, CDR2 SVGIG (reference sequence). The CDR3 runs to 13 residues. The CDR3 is CAWNGLALGELFF. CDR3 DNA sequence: TGTGCCTGGAACGGACTAGCGCTAGGGGAGCTGTTTTTT.

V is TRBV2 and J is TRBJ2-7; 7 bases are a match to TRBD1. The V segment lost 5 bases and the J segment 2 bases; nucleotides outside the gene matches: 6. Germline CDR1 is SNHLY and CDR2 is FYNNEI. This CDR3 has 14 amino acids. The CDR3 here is CASSNGQVTYEQYF. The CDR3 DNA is TGTGCCAGCAGTAACGGACAGGTCACCTACGAGCAGTACTTC.

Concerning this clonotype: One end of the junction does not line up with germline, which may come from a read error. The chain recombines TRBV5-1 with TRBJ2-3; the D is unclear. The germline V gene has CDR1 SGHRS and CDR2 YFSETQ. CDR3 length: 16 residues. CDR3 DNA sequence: TGCGCCAACAGCTTGGTAGGGATTAGGTCCACAGATACGCAGTATTTT. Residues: CANSLVGIRSTDTQYF.

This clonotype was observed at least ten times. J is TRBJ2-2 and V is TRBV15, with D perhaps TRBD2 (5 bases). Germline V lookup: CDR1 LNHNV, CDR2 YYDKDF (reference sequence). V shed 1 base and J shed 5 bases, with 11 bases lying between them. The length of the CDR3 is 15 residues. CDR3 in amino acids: CATSRVLGNTGELFF. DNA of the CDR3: TGTGCCACCAGCAGAGTACTAGGGAATACCGGGGAGCTGTTTTTT.

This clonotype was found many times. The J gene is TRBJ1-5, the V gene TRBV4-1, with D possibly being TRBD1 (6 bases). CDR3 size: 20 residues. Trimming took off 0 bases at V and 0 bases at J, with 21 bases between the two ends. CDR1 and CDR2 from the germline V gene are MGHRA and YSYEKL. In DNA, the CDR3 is TGCGCCAGCAGCCAAGAGCCCAGGGGATTTGGCCTATATAGCAATCAGCCCCAGCATTTT. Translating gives CASSQEPRGFGLYSNQPQHF.

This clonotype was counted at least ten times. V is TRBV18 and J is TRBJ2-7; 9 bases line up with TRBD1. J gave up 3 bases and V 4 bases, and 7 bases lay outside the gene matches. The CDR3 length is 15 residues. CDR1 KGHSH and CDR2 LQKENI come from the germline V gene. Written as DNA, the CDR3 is TGTGCCAGCTCACTCCCGGGACAGGGTATCTACGAGCAGTACTTC. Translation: CASSLPGQGIYEQYF.

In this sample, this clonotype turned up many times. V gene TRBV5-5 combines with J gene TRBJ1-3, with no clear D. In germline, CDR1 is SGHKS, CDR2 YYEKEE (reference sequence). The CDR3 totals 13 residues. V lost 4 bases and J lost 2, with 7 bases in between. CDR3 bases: TGTGCCAGCAGCCTGAGCGCTGGAAACACCATATATTTT. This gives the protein CASSLSAGNTIYF.

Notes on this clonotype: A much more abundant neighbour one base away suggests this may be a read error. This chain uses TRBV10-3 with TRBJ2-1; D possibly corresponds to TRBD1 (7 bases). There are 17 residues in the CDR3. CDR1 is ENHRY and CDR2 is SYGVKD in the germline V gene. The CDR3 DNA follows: TGTGCCGTCAGTGAGTATAGGGACAGCCCAGGAGGGAATGAGCAGTTCTTC. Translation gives CAVSEYRDSPGGNEQFF.